A single sample is the source of the 24 T cell receptor beta chains below, sequenced in a study of cytomegalovirus exposure and HLA in healthy donors. A multiplex PCR was run with 60 Vbeta primers and 13 Jbeta primers. Measured with immunoSEQ multiplex PCR; TCRdb has only the in-frame clones, and not every one. The sample contains nearly 110,000 clones, 71% of which appear only once. The sequencing sample was made of PBMCs. Source of these receptors: a female donor in good health and CMV-seronegative.

The chain carries TRBV6-1 and TRBJ1-6, with 10 nucleotides matching TRBD1. The CDR3 consists of 15 residues. In germline, CDR1 is MNHNS, CDR2 SASEGT. V shed 4 bases, J shed 7 bases, and the junction held 4 bases outside the gene matches. The chain's CDR3 is CASSGRTGGNSPLHF. In DNA form, the CDR3 reads TGTGCCAGCAGTGGGCGGACAGGGGGGAATTCACCCCTCCACTTT.

The chain couples TRBV10-2 to TRBJ2-2, with D perhaps matching TRBD2 (6 bases). Trimming pared 7 bases from V and 4 bases from J, leaving 16 bases between. The CDR3 spans 15 residues. Germline V CDR1 and CDR2: WSHSY, SAAADI. The CDR3 DNA reads TGCGCCAGCACAGCTGACGGGAGAGGCACCGGGGAGCTGTTTTTT. It encodes CASTADGRGTGELFF.

This clone was recorded only once. The rearrangement joins TRBV19 to TRBJ1-2; D is undetermined. CDR3 length: 13 residues. V dropped 3 bases and J dropped 8 bases, with 13 bases sitting between them. Germline CDR1 reads LNHDA; CDR2 reads SQIVND (reference sequence). CDR3 residues: CASSIRRLEGYTF. The CDR3 nucleotides read TGTGCCAGTAGTATTCGCCGACTCGAAGGCTACACCTTC.

This chain links TRBV29-1 with TRBJ2-7, with D possibly TRBD1 on 6 matching bases. V shed 1 base and J shed 2 bases, with 15 bases lying between them. This CDR3 has 15 amino acids. CDR1 SQVTM and CDR2 ANQGSEA come from the germline V gene. CDR3 nucleotides: TGCAGCGTTGAAGTAGAGGACAGACCTACCTACGAGCAGTACTTC. Translated: CSVEVEDRPTYEQYF.

The chain has TRBV4-1 and TRBJ2-5; the match to TRBD2 covers 10 bases. This CDR3 spans 16 amino acids. CDR1 is MGHRA, CDR2 YSYEKL, per germline. The J segment lost 4 bases and the V segment lost 1 base, leaving 6 bases of the junction unmatched. CDR3 nucleotides: TGCGCCAGCAGCCAAGCTGCGCTAGCGGGAGTAGAGACCCAGTACTTC. It is translated as CASSQAALAGVETQYF.

This chain connects TRBV11-3 to TRBJ2-1; TRBD2 matches at 7 bases. The CDR3 has 14 amino acids. In germline, CDR1 is SGHNT, CDR2 YENEEA. The junction had 9 bases not matched to a gene; V was cut back by 6 bases and J by 7 bases. The CDR3 DNA sequence: TGTGCCAGCAGACCCGGCGGGAGACGGAATGAGCAGTTCTTC. The encoded protein is CASRPGGRRNEQFF.

V usage is TRBV9 and J usage is TRBJ2-3; tentative D call: TRBD2 (6 bases). The CDR3 is 15 amino acids. Trimming pared 3 bases from V and 1 base from J, leaving 12 bases between. Germline V gene sequence: CDR1 SGDLS, CDR2 YYNGEE. For the CDR3, the DNA is TGTGCCAGCAGCGCAGGGACTGGCCGCACAGATACGCAGTATTTT. Translating gives CASSAGTGRTDTQYF.

J is TRBJ2-7 and V is TRBV9; D uncertain. The germline CDR1 and CDR2 sequences are SGDLS and YYNGEE. The CDR3 length is 14 residues. V was pared by 0 bases and J by 1 base, with 8 bases between. DNA for the CDR3: TGTGCCAGCAGCGTAGATGGGCCTTCCTACGAGCAGTACTTC. It yields the protein CASSVDGPSYEQYF.

The rearrangement links TRBV5-1 to TRBJ2-1, with TRBD1 identical over 10 bases. CDR3 length: 14 amino acids. Germline values: CDR1 SGHRS, CDR2 YFSETQ. J lost 7 bases, V lost 0 bases, and 1 base had no gene match. The CDR3: CASSLGTGGNEQFF. The DNA of the CDR3 is TGCGCCAGCAGCTTGGGGACAGGGGGGAATGAGCAGTTCTTC.

This chain connects TRBV30 to TRBJ1-1; weak D call: TRBD1 (5 bases). The CDR3 consists of 15 residues. Germline V CDR1 and CDR2: GTSNPN, SVGIG (reference sequence). The V and J ends lost 0 bases and 0 bases respectively, with 11 bases between them. The CDR3, as DNA: TGTGCCTGGAGTGTACATGCAGGGTTGAACACTGAAGCTTTCTTT. It codes for CAWSVHAGLNTEAFF.

The rearrangement links TRBV9 to TRBJ2-7; D perhaps matches TRBD1 (6 bases). Trimming pared 4 bases from V and 0 bases from J, leaving 11 bases between. This CDR3 contains 14 residues. Germline loops: CDR1 SGDLS, CDR2 YYNGEE. The CDR3 nucleotides are TGTGCCAGCAGCTCCCAGGACAGCTCCTACGAGCAGTACTTC. Protein: CASSSQDSSYEQYF.

This clone came up a few times. This chain connects TRBV9 to TRBJ1-2, with D possibly being TRBD1 (6 bases). This CDR3 spans 18 amino acids. From germline, CDR1 is SGDLS and CDR2 YYNGEE. V lost 3 bases, J lost 3 bases, and 24 bases lay in between. The CDR3 region is CASSATNEIQGSYYGYTF. For the CDR3, the DNA is TGTGCCAGCAGCGCGACAAACGAGATCCAGGGGTCGTACTATGGCTACACCTTC.

This chain uses TRBV5-4 with TRBJ2-2; perhaps TRBD2 as D (5 bases). This CDR3 comprises 16 residues. CDR1 and CDR2 from the germline V gene are SGHNT and YYREEE (reference sequence). The ends were cut back, 1 base at V and 0 bases at J, with 10 bases in the middle. CDR3 nucleotide sequence: TGTGCCAGCAGCTTGAGGAGGAGCACGAACACCGGGGAGCTGTTTTTT. The encoded protein is CASSLRRSTNTGELFF.

The gene calls are TRBV6-5 and TRBJ1-2; a possible D gene is TRBD1 (6 bases). Germline lookup yields CDR1 MNHEY and CDR2 SVGAGI. V shed 2 bases and J shed 3 bases, with 16 bases lying between them. The CDR3 runs to 16 residues. CDR3 nucleotide sequence: TGTGCCAGCAGTTACGGGGGCCCTTCTCGACACTATGGCTACACCTTC. Translating it yields CASSYGGPSRHYGYTF.

The genes are TRBV7-6 and TRBJ2-7; 8 bases fit TRBD1. Germline assignment: CDR1 SGHVS and CDR2 FNYEAQ. This CDR3 contains 15 residues. After removal of 5 bases from V and 0 bases from J, the junction contained 6 bases not matched to a gene. CDR3 loop: CASSIGQGGSYEQYF. Here the CDR3 DNA reads TGTGCCAGCAGCATAGGACAGGGCGGCTCCTACGAGCAGTACTTC.

The chain couples TRBV7-3 to TRBJ2-7; TRBD2 agrees at 7 bases. The CDR3 length is 16 residues. Germline V gene sequence: CDR1 SGHTA, CDR2 FQGTGA. The ends lost 0 bases at V and 6 bases at J; junction bases unmatched: 11. The CDR3: CASSLTSGTTFGEQYF. CDR3 in DNA: TGTGCCAGCAGCTTAACGTCCGGGACTACCTTTGGCGAGCAGTACTTC.

The chain recombines TRBV5-1 with TRBJ2-3; weak D call: TRBD2 (6 bases). The length of the CDR3 is 15 residues. From germline, CDR1 is SGHRS and CDR2 YFSETQ. Between the trimmed V and J ends, which lost 4 bases and 4 bases, there was a span of 16 bases. Written as DNA, the CDR3 is TGCGCCAGCAGCCTAGAGGGCAGGGAGGCAGATACGCAGTATTTT. It specifies CASSLEGREADTQYF.

V usage is TRBV27 and J usage is TRBJ1-2; 7 nucleotides align to TRBD1. CDR3 length: 12 amino acids. The germline CDR1 and CDR2 sequences are MNHEY and SMNVEV (reference sequence). Trimming took 10 bases from V and 7 from J; bases not matched to a gene: 9. CDR3 nucleotides: TGTGCCACAGCGGGGGACAGTTCTGGCTACACCTTC. The encoded protein is CATAGDSSGYTF.

The chain carries TRBV7-9 and TRBJ2-2; D is unresolved. Germline V gene data show CDR1 as SEHNR and CDR2 as FQNEAQ (reference sequence). The CDR3 runs 10 residues. V was shortened by 5 bases and J by 7 bases, with 2 bases between the two germline ends. CDR3 loop: CASSRGELFF. The CDR3 nucleotides are TGTGCCAGCAGCCGCGGGGAGCTGTTTTTT.

This chain uses TRBV7-2 with TRBJ2-7; D call uncertain. This CDR3 comprises 12 residues. V lost 1 base, J lost 11 bases, and 12 bases lay in between. The germline CDR1 and CDR2 sequences are SGHTA and FQGNSA. CDR3 bases: TGTGCCAGCAGCTTAGAAGGAGAGAGTGAGTACTTC. It is translated as CASSLEGESEYF.

The J gene is TRBJ2-1, the V gene TRBV27; D perhaps matches TRBD2 (6 bases). The V end lost 4 bases, the J end lost 0 bases, and 16 bases lay between the germline ends. CDR1 and CDR2 from the germline V gene are MNHEY and SMNVEV (reference sequence). This CDR3 comprises 17 residues. In DNA, the CDR3 is TGTGCCAGCAGTTACCTCCCTAGCGCCAGCTCCTACAATGAGCAGTTCTTC. Translation: CASSYLPSASSYNEQFF.

The V and J genes are TRBV11-3 and TRBJ1-1; D possibly corresponds to TRBD1 (6 bases). This CDR3 contains 14 residues. V was clipped by 0 bases and J by 4 bases, with 9 bases between them. Germline V gene sequence: CDR1 SGHNT, CDR2 YENEEA. The CDR3 reads CASSLEAGATEAFF. In DNA, the CDR3 is TGTGCCAGCAGCTTAGAAGCAGGGGCCACTGAAGCTTTCTTT. Complete variable domain (other parts from reference TRBV11-3 and TRBJ1-1): EAGVVQSPRYKIIEKKQPVAFWCNPISGHNTLYWYLQNLGQGPELLIRYENEEAVDDSQLPKDRFSAERLKGVDSTLKIQPAELGDSAVYLCASSLEAGATEAFFGQGTRLTVV.

The chain uses TRBV6-1 and TRBJ2-7; possible D gene TRBD1, 7 bases. V lost 3 bases, J lost 7 bases, and 16 bases lay in between. Germline CDR1 reads MNHNS; CDR2 reads SASEGT. The CDR3 contains 14 residues. Written as DNA, the CDR3 is TGTGCCAGCAGTGAGTCGGGGGACAGATGGGAGCAGTACTTC. This gives the protein CASSESGDRWEQYF.

Here the CDR3 reads CASTPGLAGVETQYF. The CDR3 nucleotides read TGTGCCAGCACCCCCGGACTAGCGGGAGTAGAGACCCAGTACTTC. This chain connects TRBV28 to TRBJ2-5; 13 bases are shared with TRBD2. The CDR3 length is 15 residues. In germline, CDR1 is MDHEN, CDR2 SYDVKM. J was trimmed by 4 bases and V by 7 bases; bases with no gene match: 6.